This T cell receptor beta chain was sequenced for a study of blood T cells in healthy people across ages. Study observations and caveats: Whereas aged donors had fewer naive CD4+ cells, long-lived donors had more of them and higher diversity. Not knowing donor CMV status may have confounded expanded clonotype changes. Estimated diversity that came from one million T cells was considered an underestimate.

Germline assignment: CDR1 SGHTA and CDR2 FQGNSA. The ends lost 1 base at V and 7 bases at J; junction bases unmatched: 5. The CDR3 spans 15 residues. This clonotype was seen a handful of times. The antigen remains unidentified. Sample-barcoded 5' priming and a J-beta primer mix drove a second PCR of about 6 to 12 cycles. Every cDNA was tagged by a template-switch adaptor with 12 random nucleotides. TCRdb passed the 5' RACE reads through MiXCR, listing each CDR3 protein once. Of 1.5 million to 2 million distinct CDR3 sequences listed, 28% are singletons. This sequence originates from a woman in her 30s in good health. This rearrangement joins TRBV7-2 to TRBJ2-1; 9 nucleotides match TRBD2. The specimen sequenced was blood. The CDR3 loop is CASSLGGRARNEQFF. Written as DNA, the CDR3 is TGTGCCAGCAGCTTAGGCGGGAGGGCCAGAAATGAGCAGTTCTTC. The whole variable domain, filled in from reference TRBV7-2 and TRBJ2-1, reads GAGVSQSPSNKVTEKGKDVELRCDPISGHTALYWYRQSLGQGLEFLIYFQGNSAPDKSGLPSDRFSAERTGGSVSTLTIQRTQQEDSAVYLCASSLGGRARNEQFFGPGTRLTVL.